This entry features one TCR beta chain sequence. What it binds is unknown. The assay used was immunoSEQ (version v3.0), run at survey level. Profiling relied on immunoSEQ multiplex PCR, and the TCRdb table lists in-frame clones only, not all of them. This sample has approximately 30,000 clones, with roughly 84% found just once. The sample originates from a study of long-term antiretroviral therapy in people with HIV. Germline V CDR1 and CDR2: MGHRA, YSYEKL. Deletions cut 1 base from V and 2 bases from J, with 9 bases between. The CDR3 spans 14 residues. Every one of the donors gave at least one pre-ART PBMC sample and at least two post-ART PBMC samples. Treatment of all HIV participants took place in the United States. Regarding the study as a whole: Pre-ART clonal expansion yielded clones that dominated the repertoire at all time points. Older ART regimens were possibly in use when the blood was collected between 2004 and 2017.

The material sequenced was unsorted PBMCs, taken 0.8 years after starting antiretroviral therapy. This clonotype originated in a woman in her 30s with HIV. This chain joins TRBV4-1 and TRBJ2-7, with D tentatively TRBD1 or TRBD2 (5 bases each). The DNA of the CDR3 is TGCGCCAGCAGCCAAGTAGAGGGGCCCTACGAGCAGTACTTC. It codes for CASSQVEGPYEQYF.